In this sample, the clone carrying this T cell receptor (beta chain) turned up once. What it binds is not known. Primers for the PCR totalled 60 Vbeta and 13 Jbeta. Assay used: immunoSEQ multiplex PCR; TCRdb lists only in-frame clones, some missing. The data contain roughly 170,000 clones, roughly 80% of them singletons. This sample stems from a study of cytomegalovirus exposure and HLA in healthy donors. Findings of the study overall: The majority of CMV-associated TCR beta chains were reported as apparently HLA-restricted in a later analysis. When presence/absence was analysed, sequencing depth was taken to be roughly uniform across donors. In a later analysis, at a false discovery rate of 0.05, 17,000 or so TCR beta sequences were associated with HLA alleles.

Sampled while nominally healthy, donors likely had unrecorded immune exposures. The CDR3 is made up of 14 amino acids. Trimming shortened V by 0 bases and J by 4 bases, and 10 bases separated the two germline ends. Germline CDR1 is SGHNT and CDR2 is YYREEE (reference sequence). The J gene is TRBJ1-2, the V gene TRBV5-4, with a weak D call TRBD1 (5 bases). What was sequenced was PBMCs. This clonotype was sampled from a female donor in good health and CMV-seronegative. The CDR3 reads CASSLATQGYGYTF. CDR3 coding DNA: TGTGCCAGCAGCTTGGCCACGCAGGGCTATGGCTACACCTTC.